These T cell receptor beta chains were read from a single sample in a study of high-grade serous ovarian cancer treatment subgroups. Clones were read by immunoSEQ multiplex PCR, and TCRdb kept only the in-frame ones, dropping some. The sample has under 3,000 clones, around 79% seen once; the top ten hold roughly 9.5%. The sample taken for sequencing was tumor tissue. The source of these receptors is a human donor with high-grade serous ovarian cancer. The CDR3 runs from the conserved cysteine through the conserved F or W. The D gene is left open where the match is weak. The size of a clone is reported for some rows only, either as once, few or many, or as a class for expanded clones.

j_call: TRBJ2-2; d_call: NA; clone_size: NA; v_call: TRBV5-1; cdr3_aa: CASRGQGMTGELFF; cdr3_nt: TGCGCCAGCAGAGGGCAGGGGATGACTGGGGAGCTGTTTTTT
j_call: TRBJ2-2; d_call: NA; clone_size: NA; v_call: TRBV11-2; cdr3_aa: CASSLIAAPGELFF; cdr3_nt: TGTGCCAGCAGCTTAATCGCAGCCCCCGGGGAGCTGTTTTTT
j_call: TRBJ2-7; d_call: TRBD2; clone_size: NA; v_call: TRBV7-8; cdr3_aa: CASRGLAGEHEQYF; cdr3_nt: TGTGCCAGCAGGGGATTAGCGGGAGAGCACGAGCAGTACTTC
j_call: TRBJ2-1; d_call: TRBD2; clone_size: NA; v_call: TRBV19; cdr3_aa: CASSSDGLAGGPSMNEQFF; cdr3_nt: TGTGCCAGTAGTTCTGACGGGCTAGCGGGAGGGCCCTCGATGAATGAGCAGTTCTTC
j_call: TRBJ1-6; d_call: NA; clone_size: NA; v_call: TRBV30; cdr3_aa: CAWSARGVDSPLHF; cdr3_nt: TGTGCCTGGAGTGCAAGGGGGGTAGATTCACCCCTCCACTTT
j_call: TRBJ2-3; d_call: NA; clone_size: NA; v_call: TRBV2; cdr3_aa: CASTPATIPQDTQYF; cdr3_nt: TGTGCCAGCACGCCGGCGACTATACCTCAAGATACGCAGTATTTT
j_call: TRBJ2-1; d_call: NA; clone_size: NA; v_call: TRBV5-6; cdr3_aa: CASSFTLSVDEQFF; cdr3_nt: TGTGCCAGCAGCTTTACCCTAAGCGTCGATGAGCAGTTCTTC
j_call: TRBJ1-5; d_call: NA; clone_size: NA; v_call: TRBV10-2; cdr3_aa: CASSESGVGQPQHF; cdr3_nt: TGCGCCAGCAGTGAGTCCGGGGTGGGTCAGCCCCAGCATTTT
j_call: TRBJ2-3; d_call: NA; clone_size: NA; v_call: TRBV28; cdr3_aa: CASGGEQGEGTDTQYF; cdr3_nt: TGTGCCAGCGGGGGGGAACAGGGGGAGGGCACAGATACGCAGTATTTT
j_call: TRBJ2-7; d_call: NA; clone_size: NA; v_call: TRBV15; cdr3_aa: CATSRDLREQYF; cdr3_nt: TGTGCCACCAGCAGAGATCTGCGCGAGCAGTACTTC
j_call: TRBJ2-1; d_call: TRBD2; clone_size: NA; v_call: TRBV28; cdr3_aa: CASSTGTSGSNEQFF; cdr3_nt: TGTGCCAGCAGTACCGGGACTAGCGGGAGCAATGAGCAGTTCTTC
j_call: TRBJ1-4; d_call: TRBD1; clone_size: NA; v_call: TRBV6-1; cdr3_aa: CASSVGQGLNEKLFF; cdr3_nt: TGTGCCAGCAGTGTAGGACAGGGGCTTAATGAAAAACTGTTTTTT
j_call: TRBJ1-4; d_call: TRBD1; clone_size: NA; v_call: TRBV6-8; cdr3_aa: CASSYSGQINEKLFF; cdr3_nt: TGTGCCAGCAGTTACTCGGGACAGATTAATGAAAAACTGTTTTTT
j_call: TRBJ2-1; d_call: TRBD1; clone_size: NA; v_call: TRBV7-9; cdr3_aa: CASSFLEGDRRNNEQFF; cdr3_nt: TGTGCCAGCAGCTTCCTCGAGGGGGACAGGCGAAACAATGAGCAGTTCTTC
j_call: TRBJ2-3; d_call: NA; clone_size: NA; v_call: TRBV5-7; cdr3_aa: CASHSGDSTDTQYF; cdr3_nt: TGTGCCAGCCACTCGGGGGATAGCACAGATACGCAGTATTTT
j_call: TRBJ2-7; d_call: NA; clone_size: NA; v_call: TRBV18; cdr3_aa: CASSQPGQGTYEQYF; cdr3_nt: TGTGCCAGCTCCCAACCGGGACAAGGGACCTACGAGCAGTACTTC
j_call: TRBJ2-5; d_call: TRBD2; clone_size: NA; v_call: TRBV7-2; cdr3_aa: CASSFIRQGAGESQYF; cdr3_nt: TGTGCCAGCAGCTTCATCAGGCAGGGCGCGGGGGAGTCCCAGTACTTC
j_call: TRBJ1-1; d_call: NA; clone_size: few; v_call: TRBV28; cdr3_aa: CASSFDGLTEAFF; cdr3_nt: TGTGCCAGCAGTTTTGACGGTCTCACTGAAGCTTTCTTT
j_call: TRBJ1-1; d_call: NA; clone_size: NA; v_call: TRBV5-6; cdr3_aa: CASSLANWQGIMGAFF; cdr3_nt: TGTGCCAGCAGCTTGGCCAATTGGCAGGGGATCATGGGGGCTTTCTTT
j_call: TRBJ2-6; d_call: TRBD2; clone_size: once; v_call: TRBV19; cdr3_aa: CASSLYPGGGSGANVLTF; cdr3_nt: TGTGCCAGTAGTCTCTATCCGGGGGGGGGCTCTGGGGCCAACGTCCTGACTTTC
j_call: TRBJ2-1; d_call: NA; clone_size: once; v_call: TRBV5-1; cdr3_aa: CASSYPRANYNEQFF; cdr3_nt: TGCGCCAGCAGCTACCCCCGGGCGAACTACAATGAGCAGTTCTTC
j_call: TRBJ2-1; d_call: TRBD2; clone_size: NA; v_call: TRBV28; cdr3_aa: CASSSVEREGNEQFF; cdr3_nt: TGTGCCAGCAGTAGTGTGGAGCGGGAGGGTAACGAGCAGTTCTTC
j_call: TRBJ2-5; d_call: NA; clone_size: NA; v_call: TRBV12-1; cdr3_aa: CASPLRTSGRETQYF; cdr3_nt: TGTGCCAGTCCTCTTCGCACTAGCGGGAGAGAGACCCAGTACTTC
j_call: TRBJ2-3; d_call: NA; clone_size: NA; v_call: TRBV11-3; cdr3_aa: CASSPRGTTDTQYF; cdr3_nt: TGTGCCAGCAGCCCCAGGGGCACCACAGATACGCAGTATTTT
j_call: TRBJ1-6; d_call: NA; clone_size: NA; v_call: TRBV14; cdr3_aa: CASSYLGLSSTNSPLHF; cdr3_nt: TGTGCCAGCAGCTATCTCGGCCTTTCTTCGACGAATTCACCCCTCCACTTT
j_call: TRBJ2-7; d_call: TRBD2; clone_size: NA; v_call: TRBV5-1; cdr3_aa: CASSLGVLTSGITEQYF; cdr3_nt: TGCGCCAGCAGCTTAGGGGTATTGACTAGCGGGATTACCGAGCAGTACTTC
j_call: TRBJ2-1; d_call: NA; clone_size: NA; v_call: TRBV5-1; cdr3_aa: CASSAEGDEQFF; cdr3_nt: TGCGCCAGCAGCGCCGAGGGGGATGAGCAGTTCTTC
j_call: TRBJ1-1; d_call: TRBD1; clone_size: NA; v_call: TRBV19; cdr3_aa: CASRDRETEAFF; cdr3_nt: TGTGCCAGTCGGGACAGGGAAACTGAAGCTTTCTTT
j_call: TRBJ1-4; d_call: NA; clone_size: NA; v_call: TRBV10-2; cdr3_aa: CASRPMGLDEKLFF; cdr3_nt: TGCGCCAGCCGACCGATGGGATTGGATGAAAAACTGTTTTTT
j_call: TRBJ1-2; d_call: TRBD1; clone_size: NA; v_call: TRBV30; cdr3_aa: CAWSLQGALRGYTF; cdr3_nt: TGTGCCTGGAGCCTACAGGGGGCGCTTCGGGGCTACACCTTC
j_call: TRBJ2-5; d_call: TRBD2; clone_size: NA; v_call: TRBV2; cdr3_aa: CASKTTSGRGTRETQYF; cdr3_nt: TGTGCCAGCAAAACGACTAGCGGGAGGGGCACGCGGGAGACCCAGTACTTC
j_call: TRBJ2-1; d_call: NA; clone_size: NA; v_call: TRBV27; cdr3_aa: CASSVFSESNEQFF; cdr3_nt: TGTGCCAGCAGTGTATTCAGTGAGTCCAATGAGCAGTTCTTC
j_call: TRBJ1-1; d_call: NA; clone_size: NA; v_call: TRBV2; cdr3_aa: CASSRGPGNTEAFF; cdr3_nt: TGTGCCAGCAGTAGAGGGCCGGGGAACACTGAAGCTTTCTTT
j_call: TRBJ1-5; d_call: NA; clone_size: NA; v_call: TRBV9; cdr3_aa: CASSAGQSSNQPQHF; cdr3_nt: TGTGCCAGCAGCGCGGGCCAGTCGAGCAATCAGCCCCAGCATTTT
j_call: TRBJ1-3; d_call: TRBD1; clone_size: NA; v_call: TRBV7-9; cdr3_aa: CASSLAPGTGAWNTIYF; cdr3_nt: TGTGCCAGCAGCTTAGCGCCCGGGACAGGGGCGTGGAACACCATATATTTT
j_call: TRBJ2-1; d_call: NA; clone_size: NA; v_call: TRBV2; cdr3_aa: CASRNSGWGYNEQFF; cdr3_nt: TGTGCCAGCAGGAATAGCGGTTGGGGATACAATGAGCAGTTCTTC
j_call: TRBJ1-1; d_call: NA; clone_size: NA; v_call: TRBV5-1; cdr3_aa: CASSVSPRVATEAFF; cdr3_nt: TGCGCCAGCAGCGTCTCCCCCAGGGTAGCCACTGAAGCTTTCTTT
j_call: TRBJ2-2; d_call: NA; clone_size: NA; v_call: TRBV19; cdr3_aa: CASSIGKNTGELFF; cdr3_nt: TGTGCCAGTAGTATTGGGAAGAACACCGGGGAGCTGTTTTTT